This passage covers 22 T cell receptor beta chains from one sample sequenced in a study of blood T cell repertoires in COVID-19. TCRdb's table, derived via immunoSEQ multiplex PCR, lists solely in-frame clones and lacks some. In the table there are about 100,000 clones, roughly 83% of which are singletons. Sequenced: peripheral blood. Receptors were obtained from a human donor in a cohort sampled during active COVID-19.

The chain uses TRBV6-5 and TRBJ2-1; D remains unclear. V was shortened by 5 bases and J by 8 bases, with 13 bases between the two germline ends. The CDR3 has 13 amino acids. Germline V CDR1 and CDR2: MNHEY, SVGAGI. CDR3: CASSRTPNYEQFF. In DNA form, the CDR3 reads TGTGCCAGCAGTCGCACTCCAAACTATGAGCAGTTCTTC.

This chain joins TRBV5-1 and TRBJ2-7; 8 nucleotides align to TRBD2. Germline lookup yields CDR1 SGHRS and CDR2 YFSETQ. Germline trimming cut 2 bases from V and 3 bases from J; bases unmatched to any gene: 1. This CDR3 region has 13 residues. CDR3 in amino acids: CASSLSGGYEQYF. The CDR3, as DNA: TGCGCCAGCAGCTTAAGCGGGGGCTACGAGCAGTACTTC.

The chain couples TRBV5-3 to TRBJ1-6; weak D call: TRBD1 (6 bases). TRBV5-3 is annotated as an ORF whose role is uncertain. Trimming stripped 4 bases from V and 8 bases from J, with 13 bases between. The CDR3 totals 14 residues. The CDR3 bases are TGTGCCAGAAGCATGGCGGACAGACATTCACCCCTCCACTTT. Protein: CARSMADRHSPLHF.

This rearrangement joins TRBV3-1 (or the pseudogene TRBV3-2) to TRBJ2-2; 8 positions agree with TRBD2. Germline lookup yields CDR1 LGHDT and CDR2 YNNKEL (reference sequence). CDR3 size: 16 residues. The V and J ends lost 4 bases and 3 bases, in that order; junction bases with no gene match: 7. The CDR3, as DNA: TGTGCCAGCAGCCCACTAAGCGGGAGTGACACCGGGGAGCTGTTTTTT. Translating gives CASSPLSGSDTGELFF.

This chain links TRBV2 with TRBJ1-2, with D possibly matching TRBD1 (5 bases). The ends were cut back, 4 bases at V and 2 bases at J, with 8 bases in the middle. This CDR3 is 13 amino acids long. Germline loops: CDR1 SNHLY, CDR2 FYNNEI. In DNA, the CDR3 is TGTGCCAGCAGTGGTCAGGGAAACTATGGCTACACCTTC. It codes for CASSGQGNYGYTF.

The sample holds a few counts of this clone. The J gene is TRBJ1-2, the V gene TRBV9; unclear D gene. The CDR3 runs 12 residues. Per germline, CDR1 SGDLS and CDR2 YYNGEE. Trimming removed 4 bases from V and 5 bases from J, with 9 bases in between. The CDR3 is CASSPGRYGYTF. Here the CDR3 DNA reads TGTGCCAGCAGCCCCGGTCGGTATGGCTACACCTTC.

The chain combines TRBV5-1 with TRBJ1-4; maybe TRBD1 (5 bases). The V gene's germline CDR1 is SGHRS and CDR2 YFSETQ. The CDR3 loop spans 14 amino acids. The V end lost 0 bases, the J end lost 5 bases, and 8 bases lay between the germline ends. The CDR3 DNA follows: TGCGCCAGCAGCTTGGGTCAGGGAAATGAAAAACTGTTTTTT. This encodes CASSLGQGNEKLFF.

This clone was seen more than once but under ten times. The CDR3 loop is CASSPGTSGQETQYF. The DNA for the CDR3 is TGTGCCAGCAGCCCAGGCACTTCGGGGCAAGAGACCCAGTACTTC. This sequence joins TRBV19 and TRBJ2-5; D possibly corresponds to TRBD2 (5 bases). Germline V CDR1 and CDR2: LNHDA, SQIVND (reference sequence). The CDR3 runs 15 residues. V was pared by 9 bases and J by 2 bases, with 19 bases between.

This sequence joins TRBV5-1 and TRBJ1-2, with 8 bases aligning to TRBD1. CDR3 length: 13 residues. After removal of 2 bases from V and 4 bases from J, the junction contained 1 base not matched to a gene. Per germline, CDR1 SGHRS and CDR2 YFSETQ. The CDR3: CASSLGTGYGYTF. In nucleotides, the CDR3 is TGCGCCAGCAGCTTAGGGACAGGCTATGGCTACACCTTC. Full variable domain (outside the CDR3, taken from reference TRBV5-1 and TRBJ1-2): KAGVTQTPRYLIKTRGQQVTLSCSPISGHRSVSWYQQTPGQGLQFLFEYFSETQRNKGNFPGRFSGRQFSNSRSEMNVSTLELGDSALYLCASSLGTGYGYTFGSGTRLTVV.

The genes are TRBV7-8 and TRBJ1-6; D is perhaps TRBD1 (6 bases). Trimming took off 4 bases at V and 5 bases at J, with 9 bases between the two ends. From germline, CDR1 is SGHVS and CDR2 FQNEAQ. The CDR3 is 14 residues long. The CDR3 coding sequence is TGTGCCAGCAGCTCCGGGACAAATAATTCACCCCTCCACTTT. It is translated as CASSSGTNNSPLHF.

In nucleotides, the CDR3 is TGTGCCAGCAGCTTACAGGGTGTTGGCGAGCAGTACGTC. Translation: CASSLQGVGEQYV. The V gene is TRBV5-6, the J gene TRBJ2-7, with a tentative D call TRBD1 (6 bases). The germline V and J ends were trimmed by 2 bases and 6 bases, with 12 bases remaining between them. The CDR3 runs 13 residues. From germline, CDR1 is SGHDT and CDR2 YYEEEE.

The chain carries TRBV3-1 (or the pseudogene TRBV3-2) and TRBJ2-1, with 10 nucleotides matching TRBD2. Trimming removed 5 bases from V and 2 bases from J; junction bases left unmatched: 6. CDR1 is LGHDT and CDR2 is YNNKEL in the germline V gene (reference sequence). The CDR3 has 16 residues. CDR3 DNA: TGTGCCAGCAGCGGACGGACTAGCGGAGCCTACAATGAGCAGTTCTTC. Protein product: CASSGRTSGAYNEQFF.

The V and J genes are TRBV5-1 and TRBJ2-7; 8 bases are a match to TRBD1. The CDR3 consists of 14 residues. With V trimmed by 7 bases and J by 4 bases, 10 bases remained unmatched. The V gene's germline CDR1 is SGHRS and CDR2 YFSETQ. The CDR3 region is CASGVWDRTYEQYF. Written as DNA, the CDR3 is TGCGCCAGCGGGGTGTGGGACAGGACGTACGAGCAGTACTTC.

This sequence joins TRBV2 and TRBJ2-1, with D tentatively TRBD2 (6 bases). Germline loops: CDR1 SNHLY, CDR2 FYNNEI. V was pared by 7 bases and J by 4 bases, with 20 bases between. This CDR3 has 16 residues. The CDR3 DNA sequence: TGTGCCAGCACTTCCGAGGGGCCGGGACTGTACAATGAGCAGTTCTTC. Translating it yields CASTSEGPGLYNEQFF.

In DNA form, the CDR3 reads TGTGCCAGTACCCTCGAGACAGGAGAGTACTATGGCTACACCTTC. This encodes CASTLETGEYYGYTF. V is TRBV19 and J is TRBJ1-2; D is perhaps TRBD1 (6 bases). CDR1 is LNHDA, CDR2 SQIVND, per germline (reference sequence). The CDR3 spans 15 residues. Trimming cost V 7 bases and J 3 bases, with 18 bases left between them. The variable domain in full, completed from reference TRBV19 and TRBJ1-2, reads DGGITQSPKYLFRKEGQNVTLSCEQNLNHDAMYWYRQDPGQGLRLIYYSQIVNDFQKGDIAEGYSVSREKKESFPLTVTSAQKNPTAFYLCASTLETGEYYGYTFGSGTRLTVV.

This clone was found once. The chain uses TRBV7-8 and TRBJ2-5, with 9 bases matching TRBD2. The germline CDR1 and CDR2 sequences are SGHVS and FQNEAQ. CDR3 length equals 14 residues. Trimming took 3 bases from V and 3 from J; bases not matched to a gene: 2. CDR3 nucleotide sequence: TGTGCCAGCAGCTTTAGACTAGCGGAAGAGACCCAGTACTTC. It encodes CASSFRLAEETQYF.

This clone was seen once. The CDR3 region is CAISPGEGEQYV. The CDR3 region has the DNA TGTGCCATCAGTCCAGGGGAGGGCGAGCAGTACGTC. This chain connects TRBV10-3 to TRBJ2-7; a weak D match, TRBD2 (7 bases). This CDR3 has 12 residues. CDR1 and CDR2 from the germline V gene are ENHRY and SYGVKD. Trimming left V 5 bases short and J 6 bases short, with 11 bases between.

The chain recombines TRBV14 with TRBJ2-1, with no clear D. Germline V gene lookup returns CDR1 SGHDN and CDR2 FVKESK. This CDR3 has 15 amino acids. The germline V and J ends were trimmed by 1 base and 5 bases, with 12 bases remaining between them. CDR3 protein: CASSQAIGIDNEQFF. In DNA form, the CDR3 reads TGTGCCAGCAGCCAAGCGATCGGTATTGACAATGAGCAGTTCTTC.

The chain employs TRBV10-1 and TRBJ2-7; TRBD1 agrees at 10 bases. This CDR3 spans 15 amino acids. Germline loops: CDR1 WNHNN, CDR2 SYGVQD (reference sequence). J was trimmed by 3 bases and V by 7 bases; bases with no gene match: 9. The CDR3 region is CASTFGQGDLYEQYV. DNA of the CDR3: TGCGCCAGCACCTTCGGACAGGGGGATCTCTACGAGCAGTACGTC.

The chain combines TRBV6-6 with TRBJ2-7; maybe TRBD1 (6 bases). Germline loops: CDR1 MNHNY, CDR2 SVGAGI (reference sequence). The CDR3 is 14 residues long. Trimming took off 0 bases at V and 2 bases at J, with 8 bases between the two ends. CDR3 loop: CASSYSRGTYEQYF. For the CDR3, the DNA is TGTGCCAGCAGTTACTCCAGGGGAACCTACGAGCAGTACTTC.

The genes are TRBV4-3 and TRBJ1-2; no clear D gene. The ends were cut back, 4 bases at V and 4 bases at J, with 10 bases in the middle. CDR1 is LGHNA and CDR2 is YSLEER in the germline V gene. The CDR3 contains 13 residues. The CDR3 nucleotides read TGCGCCAGCAGCCTCGGTTCGGGCTATGGCTACACCTTC. Protein sequence: CASSLGSGYGYTF.

The chain links TRBV24-1 to TRBJ2-1; TRBD2 might be the D (6 bases). The CDR3 has 14 residues. The germline V and J ends were trimmed by 2 bases and 3 bases, with 7 bases remaining between them. The germline V gene encodes CDR1 KGHDR and CDR2 SFDVKD. The CDR3 protein is CATSDYGGYNEQFF. Written as DNA, the CDR3 is TGTGCCACCAGTGATTACGGGGGCTACAATGAGCAGTTCTTC.